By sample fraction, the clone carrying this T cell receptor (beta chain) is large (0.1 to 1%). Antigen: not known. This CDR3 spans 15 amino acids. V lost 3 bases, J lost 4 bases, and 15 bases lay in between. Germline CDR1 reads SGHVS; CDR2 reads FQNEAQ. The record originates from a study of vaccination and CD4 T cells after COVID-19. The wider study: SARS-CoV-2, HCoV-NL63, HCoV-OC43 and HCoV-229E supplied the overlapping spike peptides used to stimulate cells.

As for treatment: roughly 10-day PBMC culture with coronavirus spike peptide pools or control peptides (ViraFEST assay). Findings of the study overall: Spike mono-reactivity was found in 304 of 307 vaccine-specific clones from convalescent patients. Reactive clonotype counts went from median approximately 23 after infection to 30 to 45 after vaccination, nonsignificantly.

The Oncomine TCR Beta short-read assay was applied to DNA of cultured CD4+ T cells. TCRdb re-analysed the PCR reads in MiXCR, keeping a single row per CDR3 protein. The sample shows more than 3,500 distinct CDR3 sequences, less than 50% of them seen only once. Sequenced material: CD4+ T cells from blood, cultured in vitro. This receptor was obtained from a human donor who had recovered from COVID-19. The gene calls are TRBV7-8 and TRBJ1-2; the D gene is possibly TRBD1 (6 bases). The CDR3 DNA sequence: TGTGCCAGCAGCTTGAGGACAGTAGATGTCTATGGCTACACCTTC. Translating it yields CASSLRTVDVYGYTF.